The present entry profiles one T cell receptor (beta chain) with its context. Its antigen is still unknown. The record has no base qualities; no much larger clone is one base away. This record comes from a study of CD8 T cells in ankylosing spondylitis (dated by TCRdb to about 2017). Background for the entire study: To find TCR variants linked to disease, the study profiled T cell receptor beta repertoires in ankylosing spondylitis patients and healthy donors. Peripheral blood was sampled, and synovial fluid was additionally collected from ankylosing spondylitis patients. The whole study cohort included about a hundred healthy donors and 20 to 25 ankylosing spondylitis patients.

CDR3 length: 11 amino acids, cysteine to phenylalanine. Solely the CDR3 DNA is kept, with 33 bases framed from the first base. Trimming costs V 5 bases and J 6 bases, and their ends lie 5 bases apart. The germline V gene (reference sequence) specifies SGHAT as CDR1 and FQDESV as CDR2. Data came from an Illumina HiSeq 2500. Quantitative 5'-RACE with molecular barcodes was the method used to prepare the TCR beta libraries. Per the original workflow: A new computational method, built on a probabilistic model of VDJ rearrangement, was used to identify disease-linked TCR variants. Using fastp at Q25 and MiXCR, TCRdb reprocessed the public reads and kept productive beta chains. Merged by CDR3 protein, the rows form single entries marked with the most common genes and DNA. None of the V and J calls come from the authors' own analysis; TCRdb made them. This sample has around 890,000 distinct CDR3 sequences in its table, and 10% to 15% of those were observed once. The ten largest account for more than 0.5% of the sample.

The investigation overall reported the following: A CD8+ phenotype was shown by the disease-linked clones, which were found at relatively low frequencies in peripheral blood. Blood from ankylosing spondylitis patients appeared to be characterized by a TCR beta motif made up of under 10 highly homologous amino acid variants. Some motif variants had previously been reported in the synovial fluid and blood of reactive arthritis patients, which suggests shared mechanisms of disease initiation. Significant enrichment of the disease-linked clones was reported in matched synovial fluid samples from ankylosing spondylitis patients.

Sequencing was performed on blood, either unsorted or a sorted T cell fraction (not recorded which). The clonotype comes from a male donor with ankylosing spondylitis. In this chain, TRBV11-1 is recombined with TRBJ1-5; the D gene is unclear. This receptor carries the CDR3 CASSPPQPQHF. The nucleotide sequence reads TGTGCCAGCAGCCCCCCTCAGCCCCAGCATTTT.